This entry concerns a single TCR beta chain. J was trimmed by 0 bases and V by 2 bases; bases with no gene match: 3. Germline CDR1 reads SGHTA; CDR2 reads FQGNSA. This CDR3 has 16 residues. Under the authors' procedure: Reference gene primers were amplified, and this amplification served to estimate nucleated cell counts. The data were produced by immunoSEQ multiplex PCR, yet TCRdb's version contains in-frame clones alone and is incomplete. That table gives V, J and clone size, and the DNA gave D and trimming. The data hold about 330,000 clones, with around 88% observed a single time. These data originate in a study of blood T cell repertoires in COVID-19. Across the study: Specimens from acute and convalescent COVID-19 originated in the United States, Italy and Spain. The analysed material was cDNA or gDNA that came from T cells, B-cell-depleted T cells, or PBMCs.

The source of this sequence is a woman between 50 and 59 years old with acute or convalescent COVID-19. The material sequenced was peripheral blood. V is TRBV7-2 and J is TRBJ2-3; 9 nucleotides agree with TRBD2. The CDR3 sequence: CASSLRLADSTDTQYF. As DNA, the CDR3 is TGTGCCAGCAGCTTAAGACTAGCGGATAGCACAGATACGCAGTATTTT. Full variable domain (rest looked up from reference TRBV7-2 and TRBJ2-3): GAGVSQSPSNKVTEKGKDVELRCDPISGHTALYWYRQSLGQGLEFLIYFQGNSAPDKSGLPSDRFSAERTGGSVSTLTIQRTQQEDSAVYLCASSLRLADSTDTQYFGPGTRLTVL.